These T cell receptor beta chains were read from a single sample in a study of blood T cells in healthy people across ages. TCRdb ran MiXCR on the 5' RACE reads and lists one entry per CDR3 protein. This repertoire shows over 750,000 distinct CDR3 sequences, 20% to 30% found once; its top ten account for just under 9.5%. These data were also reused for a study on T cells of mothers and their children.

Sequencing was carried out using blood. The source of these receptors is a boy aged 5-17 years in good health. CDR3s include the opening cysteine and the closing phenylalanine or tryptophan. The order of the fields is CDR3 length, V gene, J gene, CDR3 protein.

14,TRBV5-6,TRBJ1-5,CASSLGNDNQPQHF
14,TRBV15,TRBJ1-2,CATTPDRTGGGYTF
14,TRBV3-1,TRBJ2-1,CASSPRLAQHEQFF
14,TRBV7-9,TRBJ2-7,CASSLVLGRNEQYF
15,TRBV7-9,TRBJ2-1,CASSPGQGAKNEQFF
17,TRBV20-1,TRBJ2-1,CSAREGTSGKSTWKQFF
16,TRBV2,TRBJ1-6,CASSVTVSSYNSPLHF
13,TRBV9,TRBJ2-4,CASSVTGRDIQYF
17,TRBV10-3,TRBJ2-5,CAISGEGGRAAQEAQYF
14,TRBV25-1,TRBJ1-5,CASSDRTSAQPQHF
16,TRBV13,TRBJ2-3,CASSLIGLADTDTQYF
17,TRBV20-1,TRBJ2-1,CSARAGFSGSPYNEQFF
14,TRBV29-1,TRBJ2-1,CSVDAGDLFDEQFF
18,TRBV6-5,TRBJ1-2,CASSYSSFRGPDNYGYTF
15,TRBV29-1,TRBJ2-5,CSARDSPRGGETQYF
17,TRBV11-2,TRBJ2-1,CASSLVGAGQTYNEQFF
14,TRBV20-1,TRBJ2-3,CSAVNRGPTDTQYF
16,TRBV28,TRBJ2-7,CASSGSLAAYSKKQYF
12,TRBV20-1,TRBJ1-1,CSARGRATEAFF
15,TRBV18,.,CASSPTGLKAYEQYF
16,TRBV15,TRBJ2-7,CATSSRGGTRGYEQYF